The rows below give T cell receptor beta chains drawn from one sample of a study of T cell changes during pregnancy in multiple sclerosis. Some clones are missing from TCRdb's copy, which holds only in-frame ones; the method was immunoSEQ multiplex PCR. This sample has roughly 53,000 clones, with 85% to 95% found just once. Specimen: CD4+ T cells from peripheral blood mononuclear cells, collected in the third trimester of pregnancy. These receptors were obtained from a female donor with multiple sclerosis, enrolled in a pregnancy study. The CDR3 runs from the conserved cysteine through the conserved F or W. The order of the fields is V gene, D gene, J gene, clone size, CDR3 DNA, CDR3 protein. A D gene is named only where the DNA matches it firmly. Rows may omit the clone size; those that give it use once, few, many or a size class.

TRBV19	TRBD1	TRBJ2-1	once	TGTGCCAGTAGTATTATGGCCGGACAGGGAGGCTATGAGCAGTTCTTC	CASSIMAGQGGYEQFF
TRBV4-1	TRBD1	TRBJ1-3	.	TGCGCCAGCAGCCAAGTAGAAGGACAGGGGCCTGGAAACACCATATATTTT	CASSQVEGQGPGNTIYF
TRBV29-1	.	TRBJ1-4	.	TGCAGCGTGCTCACGGGAGAAAAACTGTTTTTT	CSVLTGEKLFF
TRBV5-1	TRBD1	TRBJ1-1	.	TGCGCCAGCAGTCAACCGACAGGGTTGAACACTGAAGCTTTCTTT	CASSQPTGLNTEAFF
TRBV6-5	.	TRBJ2-3	once	TGTGCCAGCAGTTACAGAGGGTTTTCGGGCACAGATACGCAGTATTTT	CASSYRGFSGTDTQYF
TRBV30	TRBD2	TRBJ2-1	few	TGTGCCTGGTCGACTAGCGCGACCTACAATGAGCAGTTCTTC	CAWSTSATYNEQFF
TRBV10-3	TRBD1	TRBJ1-1	.	TGTGCCATCAGTGAGTCACAGGGGGCGTTAATGAAAGCTTTCTTT	CAISESQGALMKAFF
TRBV28	TRBD1	TRBJ1-2	.	TGTGCCAGCAGTCTGACAGGGGGCGTTAAGGGCTACACCTTC	CASSLTGGVKGYTF
TRBV6-1	TRBD1	TRBJ1-6	.	TGTGCCAGCAGTGGCAGGGACAGGGGAAATTCACCCCTCCACTTT	CASSGRDRGNSPLHF
TRBV5-1	TRBD1	TRBJ2-7	.	TGCGCCAGCAGCGAGTCGGGACAGAAGATCTCCTACGAGCAGTACTTC	CASSESGQKISYEQYF
TRBV30	TRBD1	TRBJ2-7	.	TGTGCCTGGTCCAGGGGCTGGGAGACAGGGATGTACGAGCAGTACTTC	CAWSRGWETGMYEQYF
TRBV28	.	TRBJ1-1	.	TGTGCCAGCGGCTTAACAGGGAATGGAGCTTTCTTT	CASGLTGNGAFF
TRBV7-9	TRBD1	TRBJ2-5	.	TGTGCCAGCAGCTTAGAAGACAGGGGACGACCGAAAGAGACCCAGTACTTC	CASSLEDRGRPKETQYF
TRBV6-5	TRBD2	TRBJ2-7	.	TGTGCCAGCAGAGCGGCGGGAGGGCTCGAGCAGTACTTC	CASRAAGGLEQYF
TRBV27	.	TRBJ1-5	.	TGTGCCAGCAAAGCTGGAGGGGTTAATCAGCCCCAGCATTTT	CASKAGGVNQPQHF
TRBV7-8	TRBD1	TRBJ2-7	.	TGTGCCAGCAGCCACAGGGGGCGTGAGATCGAGCAGTACTTC	CASSHRGREIEQYF
TRBV6-5	.	TRBJ2-7	.	TGTGCCAGCTCCATCGGGCGGGGCGGGGAGCAGTACTTC	CASSIGRGGEQYF
TRBV6-1	.	TRBJ2-7	.	TGTGCCAGCAGGGCTCCTTTGTACGAGCAGTACTTC	CASRAPLYEQYF
TRBV6-5	.	TRBJ2-1	.	TGTGCCAGCAGTTGGTTAGCTGGAGGGAAGGAAAATGAGCAGTTCTTC	CASSWLAGGKENEQFF
TRBV11-2	TRBD1	TRBJ2-3	.	TGTGCCAGCAGCTTTCGGTCGGACAGGGAGGCGGATTTT	CASSFRSDREADF
TRBV14	.	TRBJ2-7	.	TGTGCCAGCAGCCACGTCGGCTACGAGCAGTACTTC	CASSHVGYEQYF
TRBV4-3	TRBD1	TRBJ1-1	.	TGCGCCAGCAGCCAATCTAGGACCGGGACAGGGGGTAGAGCTTTCTTT	CASSQSRTGTGGRAFF
TRBV28	.	TRBJ1-1	.	TGTGCCAGCAGCTGGGGTGGGGGGGCGGCTAAGAACACTGAAGCTTTCTTT	CASSWGGGAAKNTEAFF
TRBV9	TRBD2	TRBJ2-2	.	TGTGCCAGCAGCGTAGGAGTAGCGGGGAACACCGGGGAGCTGTTTTTT	CASSVGVAGNTGELFF
TRBV9	.	TRBJ2-1	.	TGTGCCAGCAGCGTAGGTAATCTAGCGTACACTGGAAATGAGCAGTTCTTC	CASSVGNLAYTGNEQFF
TRBV5-5	TRBD1	TRBJ1-1	.	TGTGCCAGCAGCCCCTCCGGGACAGGGGGGACTGAAGCTTTCTTT	CASSPSGTGGTEAFF
TRBV28	.	TRBJ1-2	once	TGTGCCAGCACTAGGGGGGGCGCTAACCATGGCTACACCTTC	CASTRGGANHGYTF
TRBV10-2	TRBD2	TRBJ2-1	.	TGCGCCAGCAGGGCTAGCGGCAATGAGCAGTTCTTC	CASRASGNEQFF
TRBV29-1	TRBD2	TRBJ2-7	.	TGCAGCGTCCACCTTAGCGGGAGTATGTCCTACGAGCAGTACTTC	CSVHLSGSMSYEQYF
TRBV4-3	.	TRBJ2-3	.	TGCGCCAGCAGCCAAGATATCGGCGGGGGCACAGATACGCAGTATTTT	CASSQDIGGGTDTQYF
TRBV7-7	.	TRBJ2-7	once	TGTGCTAGCAGCTTAGGCGAGAGTTACGAGCAGTACTTC	CASSLGESYEQYF
TRBV19	TRBD2	TRBJ2-1	.	TGTGCCAGTAGTAAGACTAGCCGAACCAATGAGCAGTTCTTC	CASSKTSRTNEQFF
TRBV7-2	.	TRBJ2-1	.	TGTGCCAGCAGCTACTATACCGGAGGGCCTAGATCGCATGCAATGAGGCAGTTCTTC	CASSYYTGGPRSHAMRQFF
TRBV11-2	.	TRBJ2-5	.	TGTGCCAGCAGCTTAGAGGTCTACTCCCCCGATTTGGCCCAGTACTTC	CASSLEVYSPDLAQYF
TRBV6-5	TRBD2	TRBJ2-3	.	TGTGCCAGCAGTTTACATAGCGGGAGTGGTACAGATACGCAGTATTTT	CASSLHSGSGTDTQYF
TRBV28	TRBD1	TRBJ1-2	.	TGTGCCAGCAGACCGGGACAGGGATACGACGGGGGTTCTAACTATGGCTACACCTTC	CASRPGQGYDGGSNYGYTF
TRBV27	TRBD2	TRBJ2-7	.	TGTGCCAGCAGTTTAACCATCAGAGCGGGAGTTGTTTACGAGCAGTACTTC	CASSLTIRAGVVYEQYF
TRBV7-8	.	TRBJ2-5	.	TGTGCCAGCAGCGGGTGGGCGACAGCCTCCGGGGAGACCCAGTACTTC	CASSGWATASGETQYF
TRBV18	.	TRBJ2-3	.	TGTGCCAGCTCACCAATCGGACAGATAACACAAGATACGCAGTATTTT	CASSPIGQITQDTQYF
TRBV6-1	.	TRBJ2-1	.	TGTGCCAGCATGGCCAGGTGGTCGTACAATGAGCAGTTCTTC	CASMARWSYNEQFF